Included here is one T cell receptor beta chain sequence, with context. The data are from a study of blood T cell repertoires in COVID-19. With 6 bases removed from V and 2 bases from J, the gap between germline ends came to 18 bases. Per the germline V gene, CDR1 is GTSNPN and CDR2 is SVGIG (reference sequence). The CDR3 length is 15 residues. TCRdb's table, derived via immunoSEQ multiplex PCR, lists solely in-frame clones and lacks some. This table has about 83,000 clones, 70% to 90% appearing once. This receptor was taken from a man older than 75 with active or convalescent COVID-19. Sequences were obtained from peripheral blood. The chain recombines TRBV30 with TRBJ2-3, with D tentatively TRBD2 (6 bases). Here the CDR3 reads CACSGARDDTDTQYF. The CDR3 nucleotides are TGTGCCTGTAGCGGAGCCAGGGACGACACAGATACGCAGTATTTT.